This passage covers 21 T cell receptor beta chains from one sample sequenced in a study of T cell repertoires in aging, cancer and after chemotherapy. A mixed TRB-A/B primer pool amplified rearranged TRB by multiplex touch-down PCR. TCRdb itself ran the multiplex PCR reads through MiXCR, one entry per CDR3 protein. The profile shows a few thousand distinct CDR3 sequences, around 30% of them singletons. Amplification of TCR beta used genomic DNA extracted from peripheral blood. Sequenced sample: blood. The receptors come from a human donor with a solid tumor.

In regard to this clonotype: This may stem from a read error, because a much larger clone lies one nucleotide away. The chain joins TRBV30 to TRBJ1-2; D possibly corresponds to TRBD1 (5 bases). Germline assignment: CDR1 GTSNPN and CDR2 SVGIG (reference sequence). The CDR3 spans 14 residues. CDR3 sequence: CAWLHQGGPYSYTF. The CDR3 bases are TGTGCCTGGCTTCATCAGGGAGGCCCCTATAGCTACACCTTC.

The gene calls are TRBV18 and TRBJ1-1; D remains unclear. The CDR3 is made up of 14 amino acids. Germline V gene lookup returns CDR1 KGHSH and CDR2 LQKENI. Trimming left V 3 bases short and J 1 base short, with 9 bases between. The DNA of the CDR3 is TGTGCCAGCTCACCGCCCCGCCAGAACACTGAAGCTTTCTTT. Encoded protein: CASSPPRQNTEAFF.

This clonotype was seen a handful of times. The chain joins TRBV19 to TRBJ2-4; tentative D call: TRBD1 (6 bases). V lost 2 bases and J lost 5, with 7 bases in between. The CDR3 extends over 13 amino acids. CDR1 is LNHDA and CDR2 is SQIVND in the germline V gene (reference sequence). The CDR3 DNA follows: TGTGCCAGTAGTATACAGGGGCAAAACATTCAGTACTTC. This gives the protein CASSIQGQNIQYF.

The chain links TRBV5-1 to TRBJ1-3; weak D call: TRBD1 (5 bases). The V end was cut by 0 bases, the J end by 0 bases, with 10 bases between. This CDR3 is 16 amino acids long. Germline CDR1 and CDR2: SGHRS and YFSETQ. CDR3: CASSLAGHFSGNTIYF. DNA of the CDR3: TGCGCCAGCAGCTTGGCCGGACACTTCTCTGGAAACACCATATATTTT.

The gene calls are TRBV20-1 and TRBJ1-5; 7 bases align to TRBD1. This CDR3 contains 13 residues. The germline CDR1 and CDR2 sequences are DFQATT and SNEGSKA (reference sequence). V was clipped by 6 bases and J by 4 bases; unmatched bases: 6. The CDR3 loop reads CSASGQPNQPQHF. The CDR3 DNA is TGCAGTGCCTCGGGACAGCCTAATCAGCCCCAGCATTTT.

This clonotype was seen only a few times. The chain uses TRBV4-2 and TRBJ2-2, with 11 bases aligning to TRBD2. V gave up 6 bases and J gave up 1 base; unmatched junction bases: 1. This CDR3 is 15 amino acids long. CDR1 LGHNA and CDR2 YNFKEQ come from the germline V gene. For the CDR3, the DNA is TGTGCCAGCAGGGGGACTAGCGGGAACACCGGGGAGCTGTTTTTT. This translates into CASRGTSGNTGELFF.

This clonotype appeared a few times. This sequence joins TRBV20-1 and TRBJ2-6, with TRBD2 matching 14 bases. There are 17 residues in the CDR3. Germline loops: CDR1 DFQATT, CDR2 SNEGSKA (reference sequence). Trimming cost V 5 bases and J 2 bases; bases outside gene matches: 5. The CDR3 bases are TGCAGTGCTTATACGACTAGCGGGGGGGCTGGGGCCAACGTCCTGACTTTC. This encodes CSAYTTSGGAGANVLTF.

This clonotype occurred a few times. The V and J genes are TRBV5-1 and TRBJ1-1, with D possibly being TRBD1 (5 bases). The CDR3 is 14 amino acids. Per the germline V gene, CDR1 is SGHRS and CDR2 is YFSETQ. V was cut by 3 bases and J by 2 bases, with 11 bases left in between. The CDR3 is CASSSPGLNTEAFF. CDR3 DNA: TGCGCCAGCAGCTCTCCGGGACTAAACACTGAAGCTTTCTTT.

By share, this clonotype ranks as medium-sized. This chain connects TRBV27 to TRBJ2-5; TRBD2 matches at 7 bases. V lost 9 bases, J lost 7 bases, and 14 bases stayed unmatched. CDR1 MNHEY and CDR2 SMNVEV come from the germline V gene (reference sequence). The CDR3 loop spans 14 amino acids. DNA for the CDR3: TGTGCCAGTACCCTGGACGGGGGGTGGGGGACCCAGTACTTC. It is translated as CASTLDGGWGTQYF.

This clonotype is medium-sized by share. The rearrangement joins TRBV19 to TRBJ2-3; 12 nucleotides align to TRBD2. Germline V CDR1 and CDR2: LNHDA, SQIVND (reference sequence). The J segment lost 1 base and the V segment lost 4 bases, leaving 0 bases of the junction unmatched. The CDR3 loop spans 15 amino acids. The CDR3 region has the DNA TGTGCCAGTAGTAGGACTAGCGGGGGCACAGATACGCAGTATTTT. Translated: CASSRTSGGTDTQYF. Using reference TRBV19 and TRBJ2-3 for the parts outside the CDR3, the full variable domain is DGGITQSPKYLFRKEGQNVTLSCEQNLNHDAMYWYRQDPGQGLRLIYYSQIVNDFQKGDIAEGYSVSREKKESFPLTVTSAQKNPTAFYLCASSRTSGGTDTQYFGPGTRLTVL.

In its sample, this clonotype was seen a few times. This chain links TRBV27 with TRBJ1-1; 7 bases are a match to TRBD1. Germline V gives CDR1 MNHEY, CDR2 SMNVEV (reference sequence). V gave up 8 bases and J gave up 6 bases; unmatched junction bases: 9. CDR3 size: 13 residues. The CDR3 DNA follows: TGTGCCAGCGGGAGGGACAGCTGGGCTGAAGCTTTCTTT. Translating it yields CASGRDSWAEAFF.

V is TRBV20-1 and J is TRBJ1-6; D is perhaps TRBD1 (6 bases). CDR1 DFQATT and CDR2 SNEGSKA come from the germline V gene (reference sequence). This CDR3 region has 14 residues. Trimming removed 6 bases at V and 6 bases at J, with 15 bases between. CDR3 sequence: CSAPGQIANSPLHF. In DNA form, the CDR3 reads TGCAGTGCCCCCGGACAGATAGCTAATTCACCCCTCCACTTT.

The gene calls are TRBV5-5 and TRBJ1-1; D is perhaps TRBD1 (5 bases). Germline loops: CDR1 SGHKS, CDR2 YYEKEE (reference sequence). This CDR3 contains 13 residues. V gave up 0 bases and J gave up 4 bases, with 7 bases separating them. The CDR3 protein is CASSLAGSTEAFF. The CDR3 DNA follows: TGTGCCAGCAGCTTGGCAGGGTCCACTGAAGCTTTCTTT. Looking up the rest from reference TRBV5-5 and TRBJ1-1 gives the full variable domain: DAGVTQSPTHLIKTRGQQVTLRCSPISGHKSVSWYQQVLGQGPQFIFQYYEKEERGRGNFPDRFSARQFPNYSSELNVNALLLGDSALYLCASSLAGSTEAFFGQGTRLTVV.

This clonotype is labeled as large. V is TRBV29-1 and J is TRBJ2-7; 11 bases are shared with TRBD1. With V trimmed by 3 bases and J by 10 bases, 8 bases remained unmatched. CDR1 is SQVTM and CDR2 is ANQGSEA in the germline V gene. This CDR3 is 13 amino acids long. The CDR3 here is CSVEAGTGGSQYF. DNA for the CDR3: TGCAGCGTTGAGGCCGGGACAGGGGGTTCACAGTACTTC.

The genes are TRBV4-2 and TRBJ2-2, with no clear D. CDR3 length equals 15 residues. Between the trimmed V and J ends, which lost 2 bases and 1 base, there was a span of 8 bases. Germline loops: CDR1 LGHNA, CDR2 YNFKEQ. CDR3 region: CASSQSIQNTGELFF. CDR3 sequence (DNA): TGTGCCAGCAGCCAATCCATCCAGAACACCGGGGAGCTGTTTTTT.

In this sample, this clonotype turned up a few times. The chain links TRBV6-5 to TRBJ1-2, with 7 bases aligning to TRBD1. The CDR3 runs 16 residues. Germline CDR1 reads MNHEY; CDR2 reads SVGAGI. Trimming took 2 bases from V and 0 from J; bases not matched to a gene: 6. The CDR3 reads CASSYAGGRSNYGYTF. For the CDR3, the DNA is TGTGCCAGCAGTTACGCAGGGGGGAGGTCTAACTATGGCTACACCTTC.

The chain combines TRBV7-2 with TRBJ1-2, with 9 bases that match TRBD1. V gave up 1 base and J gave up 7 bases; unmatched junction bases: 4. Germline V gives CDR1 SGHTA, CDR2 FQGNSA. This CDR3 is 14 amino acids long. The CDR3 reads CASSLVQGAGGYTF. CDR3 nucleotides: TGTGCCAGCAGCTTAGTACAGGGGGCAGGTGGCTACACCTTC.

This clonotype occurred once. A clone one base away is much larger, so this may be a read error. This chain uses TRBV19 with TRBJ2-7; D is uncertain. This CDR3 comprises 11 residues. Trimming removed 9 bases from V and 3 bases from J, with 9 bases in between. Germline V gene lookup returns CDR1 LNHDA and CDR2 SQIVND (reference sequence). The CDR3 coding sequence is TGTGCCAGCTTAGTAGGCTACGAGCAGTACTTC. This codes for CASLVGYEQYF.

By share, this clonotype ranks as medium-sized. The V gene is TRBV6-1, the J gene TRBJ1-6; D is unclear. The V gene lost 7 bases and the J gene lost 5 bases, with 18 bases spanning the gap. CDR3 size: 16 residues. Germline values: CDR1 MNHNS, CDR2 SASEGT. The CDR3 DNA sequence: TGTGCCAGCACTACAGCCTTGGGGAGCGATAATTCACCCCTCCACTTT. It is translated as CASTTALGSDNSPLHF.

This clonotype was detected only a few times. The V gene is TRBV5-6, the J gene TRBJ1-5; 9 bases are shared with TRBD1. Germline V gene sequence: CDR1 SGHDT, CDR2 YYEEEE. The CDR3 is 16 amino acids. J lost 6 bases, V lost 3 bases, and 10 bases had no gene match. CDR3 protein: CASSSTRDRVGQPQHF. For the CDR3, the DNA is TGTGCCAGCAGCTCAACCCGGGACAGGGTGGGTCAGCCCCAGCATTTT.

The chain combines TRBV6-2 or TRBV6-3 with TRBJ1-5; TRBD1 is a possible D gene (5 bases). This CDR3 has 19 residues. The ends were cut back, 1 base at V and 0 bases at J, with 19 bases in the middle. Germline V CDR1 and CDR2: MNHEY, SVGEGT. The CDR3 protein is CASSYFRGALTHSNQPQHF. The CDR3, as DNA: TGTGCCAGCAGTTACTTTCGAGGGGCCCTTACCCATAGCAATCAGCCCCAGCATTTT.